This T cell receptor (beta chain) was captured in a study of blood T cell repertoires in COVID-19. TCRdb's table, derived via immunoSEQ multiplex PCR, lists solely in-frame clones and lacks some. The sample lists roughly 110,000 clones, under 85% occurring once. The CDR3 runs to 16 residues. Germline trimming cut 6 bases from V and 4 bases from J; bases unmatched to any gene: 13. CDR1 is MNHEY, CDR2 SMNVEV, per germline (reference sequence). The sequence derives from an older woman with acute or convalescent COVID-19. The gene calls are TRBV27 and TRBJ1-2; 8 bases fit TRBD1. The material sequenced was peripheral blood. The CDR3 nucleotides read TGTGCCAGCAGCCCCGGGACAGGTCAATTGGGCTATGGCTACACCTTC. It translates to CASSPGTGQLGYGYTF.